A single sample gave rise to the 29 T cell receptor beta chains below, sequenced in a study of blood T cell repertoires in COVID-19. The method was immunoSEQ multiplex PCR; TCRdb's version includes in-frame clones alone and lacks a portion of them. In the table there are around 200,000 clones, less than 90% of which are singletons. Sequences were obtained from PBMCs or T cells enriched from blood (not recorded which). Receptors originate from a woman between 45 and 60 years old in a cohort exposed to, infected with or recovered from COVID-19 (not recorded which).

CDR3 sequence reads: CASSFRRNTEAFF. The CDR3, as DNA: TGTGCCAGCAGCTTTAGGAGGAACACTGAAGCTTTCTTT. The chain links TRBV6-5 to TRBJ1-1; no definite D call. This CDR3 contains 13 residues. V was shortened by 6 bases and J by 1 base, with 9 bases between the two germline ends. CDR1 is MNHEY, CDR2 SVGAGI, per germline.

The chain uses TRBV5-1 and TRBJ1-6; D may be TRBD1 (6 bases). From germline, CDR1 is SGHRS and CDR2 YFSETQ. CDR3 size: 14 residues. Trimming removed 9 bases at V and 6 bases at J, with 16 bases between. CDR3 sequence (DNA): TGCGCCAACATAGGACAGCCCCTTAATTCACCCCTCCACTTT. This gives the protein CANIGQPLNSPLHF. The variable domain in full, completed from reference TRBV5-1 and TRBJ1-6, reads KAGVTQTPRYLIKTRGQQVTLSCSPISGHRSVSWYQQTPGQGLQFLFEYFSETQRNKGNFPGRFSGRQFSNSRSEMNVSTLELGDSALYLCANIGQPLNSPLHFGNGTRLTVT.

This rearrangement joins TRBV6-2 or TRBV6-3 to TRBJ2-7, with a tentative D call TRBD1 (5 bases). CDR3 length equals 18 residues. Trimming took 2 bases from V and 0 from J, leaving 20 bases between them. Germline values: CDR1 MNHEY, CDR2 SVGEGT. As DNA, the CDR3 is TGTGCCAGCAGTTACCCTGCAGGGTTTATACCCAGCTCCTACGAGCAGTACTTC. This sequence encodes CASSYPAGFIPSSYEQYF.

The chain combines TRBV2 with TRBJ2-7; no clear D. Trimming took off 6 bases at V and 2 bases at J, with 14 bases between the two ends. This CDR3 has 14 residues. CDR1 is SNHLY, CDR2 FYNNEI, per germline. The CDR3 region has the DNA TGTGCCAGCAGCAACTCGGGTCCCACCTACGAGCAGTACTTC. Its translation: CASSNSGPTYEQYF.

The chain joins TRBV4-1 to TRBJ1-5; D is unclear. This CDR3 spans 14 amino acids. The V and J ends lost 6 bases and 5 bases respectively, with 14 bases between them. Germline CDR1 is MGHRA and CDR2 is YSYEKL. CDR3 nucleotides: TGCGCCAGCAGTAGGCAAAGCGGTGATCAGCCCCAGCATTTT. Translated: CASSRQSGDQPQHF.

V usage is TRBV5-1 and J usage is TRBJ1-6, with 7 bases that match TRBD1. The CDR3 spans 15 residues. Trimming at V came to 6 bases and at J to 7 bases, leaving 10 bases not matched to a gene. The germline CDR1 and CDR2 sequences are SGHRS and YFSETQ. The CDR3 region is CASTVGGGRNSPLHF. DNA for the CDR3: TGCGCCAGCACCGTTGGAGGGGGCCGAAATTCACCCCTCCACTTT.

The CDR3: CASSGRTSGGARGGTDTQYF. Here the CDR3 DNA reads TGTGCCAGCAGTGGCCGGACTAGCGGGGGGGCTAGAGGGGGCACAGATACGCAGTATTTT. The J gene is TRBJ2-3, the V gene TRBV6-1; 15 bases agree with TRBD2. Germline V gene lookup returns CDR1 MNHNS and CDR2 SASEGT. This CDR3 has 20 residues. J lost 1 base, V lost 4 bases, and 12 bases had no gene match.

The chain is built from TRBV10-2 and TRBJ2-7, with 9 bases matching TRBD2. In germline, CDR1 is WSHSY, CDR2 SAAADI. With V trimmed by 7 bases and J by 4 bases, 5 bases remained unmatched. This CDR3 is built from 13 residues. The CDR3 DNA reads TGCGCCAGCAATCTAGCGGGGATATACGAGCAGTACTTC. It specifies CASNLAGIYEQYF.

The J gene is TRBJ1-4, the V gene TRBV5-8; TRBD1 aligns across 7 bases. CDR1 SGHTS and CDR2 YDEGEE come from the germline V gene. The CDR3 loop spans 16 amino acids. With V trimmed by 0 bases and J by 4 bases, 6 bases remained unmatched. The CDR3, as DNA: TGTGCCAGCAGCTTGGCCGGGACAGCCCATAATGAAAAACTGTTTTTT. Protein product: CASSLAGTAHNEKLFF.

The V gene is TRBV5-4, the J gene TRBJ2-2, with a tentative D call TRBD1 (6 bases). Looked up from germline, CDR1 is SGHNT and CDR2 is YYREEE (reference sequence). V lost 4 bases, J lost 4 bases, and 11 bases lay in between. The CDR3 loop spans 14 amino acids. The CDR3 loop is CASSAQGSTGELFF. The CDR3, as DNA: TGTGCCAGCAGCGCCCAGGGGAGCACCGGGGAGCTGTTTTTT.

The V call is TRBV3-1 (or the pseudogene TRBV3-2), the J call TRBJ2-7; 8 bases line up with TRBD2. The CDR3 has 13 amino acids. Per the germline V gene, CDR1 is LGHDT and CDR2 is YNNKEL (reference sequence). Trimming took 1 base from V and 11 from J; bases not matched to a gene: 7. The CDR3 nucleotides are TGTGCCAGCAGCCAAGTGGGCGGTAGCGGGGAGTACTTC. Amino acid sequence: CASSQVGGSGEYF.

The chain uses TRBV21-1 and TRBJ2-7; the listed D gene, TRBD1, was not tested against the DNA. TRBV21-1 is a pseudogene locus. This CDR3 has 16 amino acids. The DNA of the CDR3 is TGTGCCAGCAGCAATCCATCAGACAGGGGATCTTACGAGCAGTACTTC. Protein sequence: CASSNPSDRGSYEQYF.

This rearrangement joins TRBV25-1 to TRBJ1-2, with 8 bases lining up with TRBD1. Per germline, CDR1 MGHDK and CDR2 SYGVNS. V dropped 7 bases and J dropped 7; count of bases not matched to a gene: 17. The CDR3 spans 16 residues. CDR3 in amino acids: CASTARGQGAPFGYTF. In nucleotides, the CDR3 is TGTGCCAGCACTGCCAGGGGGCAGGGGGCACCTTTTGGCTACACCTTC.

In regard to this clone: At one of its ends the junction is not consistent with the germline gene, which may arise from a read error. This rearrangement joins TRBV28 to TRBJ2-7; 9 positions match TRBD1. CDR3 length equals 11 residues. CDR1 and CDR2 (germline): MDHEN, SYDVKM. For the CDR3, the DNA is TGCCTGGCGACAGGGGGGTTAGAGCAGTACTTC. Translating it yields CLATGGLEQYF.

V and J are TRBV11-2 and TRBJ1-3, with D unresolved. V dropped 6 bases and J dropped 7 bases, with 16 bases sitting between them. CDR3 length: 14 residues. Germline V lookup: CDR1 SGHAT, CDR2 FQNNGV. DNA of the CDR3: TGTGCCAGCAGGGAACAGAACGCCTACAACACCATATATTTT. Encoded protein: CASREQNAYNTIYF.

The rearrangement links TRBV19 to TRBJ1-5; TRBD1 aligns across 10 bases. The germline CDR1 and CDR2 sequences are LNHDA and SQIVND (reference sequence). V was pared by 4 bases and J by 5 bases, with 8 bases of the junction left unmatched. The CDR3 is made up of 16 amino acids. The CDR3 sequence: CASSRGIDRGHQPQHF. CDR3 nucleotides: TGTGCCAGTAGTAGGGGGATCGACAGGGGGCATCAGCCCCAGCATTTT.

This chain uses TRBV11-1 with TRBJ2-7; 8 positions match TRBD1. CDR1 SGHAT and CDR2 FQDESV come from the germline V gene (reference sequence). The junction had 12 bases not matched to a gene; V was cut back by 6 bases and J by 5 bases. This CDR3 comprises 15 residues. DNA for the CDR3: TGTGCCAGCAGATTGGACAGGGCACCCCTGGACGAGCAGTACTTC. Its protein product is CASRLDRAPLDEQYF.

The chain is built from TRBV27 and TRBJ1-5; D might be TRBD1 (6 bases). With 5 bases removed from V and 0 bases from J, the gap between germline ends came to 11 bases. The CDR3 spans 15 residues. The germline CDR1 and CDR2 sequences are MNHEY and SMNVEV (reference sequence). The CDR3 nucleotides are TGTGCCAGCAGTCCCGGGACACTTAGCAATCAGCCCCAGCATTTT. It encodes CASSPGTLSNQPQHF.

The rearrangement uses TRBV7-3 and TRBJ2-1; 8 positions match TRBD2. CDR1 is SGHTA, CDR2 FQGTGA, per germline. The CDR3 is 16 residues long. J gave up 4 bases and V 5 bases, and 10 bases lay outside the gene matches. The chain's CDR3 is CASSLTGTRAYNEQFF. CDR3 nucleotide sequence: TGTGCCAGCAGCCTCACCGGGACTAGGGCTTACAATGAGCAGTTCTTC.

The V call is TRBV20-1, the J call TRBJ2-5; 12 nucleotides agree with TRBD2. V shed 3 bases, J shed 2 bases, and the junction held 7 bases outside the gene matches. Germline-derived CDR1 and CDR2 are DFQATT and SNEGSKA (reference sequence). The CDR3 covers 16 residues. For the CDR3, the DNA is TGCAGTGCTAGTAGGCTAGCGGGGGGGCAGCAAGAGACCCAGTACTTC. Encoded protein: CSASRLAGGQQETQYF.

This chain joins TRBV5-4 and TRBJ2-3, with 16 bases that match TRBD2. V was clipped by 3 bases and J by 5 bases; unmatched bases: 3. The CDR3 extends over 16 amino acids. Germline-derived CDR1 and CDR2 are SGHNT and YYREEE (reference sequence). CDR3 protein: CASSWGLAGGQDTQYF. Here the CDR3 DNA reads TGTGCCAGCAGCTGGGGACTAGCGGGGGGGCAAGATACGCAGTATTTT. The full variable domain, completed using reference TRBV5-4 and TRBJ2-3, is ETGVTQSPTHLIKTRGQQVTLRCSSQSGHNTVSWYQQALGQGPQFIFQYYREEENGRGNFPPRFSGLQFPNYSSELNVNALELDDSALYLCASSWGLAGGQDTQYFGPGTRLTVL.

This rearrangement joins TRBV30 to TRBJ1-2, with 8 bases aligning to TRBD1. Germline V gene data show CDR1 as GTSNPN and CDR2 as SVGIG (reference sequence). The CDR3 is 18 amino acids. Unmatched junction bases numbered 21, after V lost 5 bases and J lost 4 bases. Here the CDR3 DNA reads TGTGCCTGGGGGAACCTGAAAAGGACAGGGCCTGTGCCCTATGGCTACACCTTC. Translating gives CAWGNLKRTGPVPYGYTF. Using reference TRBV30 and TRBJ1-2 for the parts outside the CDR3, the full variable domain is SQTIHQWPATLVQPVGSPLSLECTVEGTSNPNLYWYRQAAGRGLQLLFYSVGIGQISSEVPQNLSASRPQDRQFILSSKKLLLSDSGFYLCAWGNLKRTGPVPYGYTFGSGTRLTVV.

The V gene is TRBV11-3, the J gene TRBJ2-1; 7 nucleotides align to TRBD1. CDR1 is SGHNT and CDR2 is YENEEA in the germline V gene. V was clipped by 5 bases and J by 5 bases; unmatched bases: 6. The CDR3 loop spans 14 amino acids. The chain's CDR3 is CASSPLGQDNEQFF. The CDR3 DNA reads as TGTGCCAGCAGCCCCCTCGGACAGGACAATGAGCAGTTCTTC.

This clone was found a few times. The CDR3 sequence: CASSPTGQPNYGYTF. DNA of the CDR3: TGTGCCAGCAGCCCCACGGGACAGCCAAACTATGGCTACACCTTC. V and J are TRBV7-3 and TRBJ1-2; 7 nucleotides match TRBD1. The CDR3 runs 15 residues. Germline V CDR1 and CDR2: SGHTA, FQGTGA. The junction had 8 bases not matched to a gene; V was cut back by 5 bases and J by 2 bases.

DNA for the CDR3: TGTGCCAGCAGCCAAGATGCTCAGCAGGCCCGGCACGTGAGCCAGTACTTC. Its translation is CASSQDAQQARHVSQYF. The V call is TRBV4-2, the J call TRBJ2-5; D ambiguous. The germline CDR1 and CDR2 sequences are LGHNA and YNFKEQ. Trimming cost V 0 bases and J 10 bases, with 24 bases left between them. The CDR3 loop spans 17 amino acids.

This chain connects TRBV27 to TRBJ1-6; 9 bases are a match to TRBD1. J lost 4 bases, V lost 4 bases, and 2 bases had no gene match. CDR3 size: 15 residues. Germline CDR1 and CDR2: MNHEY and SMNVEV (reference sequence). The CDR3 spells CASSWDREYNSPLHF. CDR3 DNA sequence: TGTGCCAGCAGTTGGGACAGGGAATATAATTCACCCCTCCACTTT.

This rearrangement joins TRBV4-3 to TRBJ1-6, with D perhaps matching TRBD1 (6 bases). The CDR3 extends over 16 amino acids. Germline CDR1 is LGHNA and CDR2 is YSLEER. Trimming took off 0 bases at V and 4 bases at J, with 10 bases between the two ends. Written as DNA, the CDR3 is TGCGCCAGCAGCCAAGATCTGCAGGGGTATAATTCACCCCTCCACTTT. It translates to CASSQDLQGYNSPLHF.

V usage is TRBV2 and J usage is TRBJ1-4; D is unresolved. The CDR3 consists of 14 residues. The V gene lost 4 bases and the J gene lost 5 bases, with 11 bases spanning the gap. Germline V gives CDR1 SNHLY, CDR2 FYNNEI. CDR3 sequence (DNA): TGTGCCAGCAGTGGTGGCAGGTTAAATGAAAAACTGTTTTTT. Protein: CASSGGRLNEKLFF.

This chain joins TRBV10-2 and TRBJ2-1; 14 bases map to TRBD2. Germline V gene data show CDR1 as WSHSY and CDR2 as SAAADI. Germline trimming cut 9 bases from V and 5 bases from J; bases unmatched to any gene: 3. This CDR3 has 14 amino acids. CDR3 in DNA: TGCGCCAGTCGACTAGCGGGGGGGAACAATGAGCAGTTCTTC. Protein sequence: CASRLAGGNNEQFF.